Below are 13 T cell receptor beta chains sequenced from a single sample in a study of OX40 agonist ivuxolimab in advanced cancers. Some clones are missing from TCRdb's copy, which holds only in-frame ones; the method was immunoSEQ multiplex PCR. The table has roughly 64,000 clones, roughly 80% seen once. The sequencing here drew on CD4+ or CD8+ T cells sorted from blood, taken in a trial of the OX40 agonist ivuxolimab. These receptors were collected from an adult with an advanced solid tumor such as melanoma, head and neck, liver or kidney cancer.

V usage is TRBV7-8 and J usage is TRBJ1-1, with D hard to call. Germline V gene lookup returns CDR1 SGHVS and CDR2 FQNEAQ. This CDR3 spans 14 amino acids. Trimming cost V 5 bases and J 1 base, with 11 bases left between them. The CDR3: CASSTRRENTEAFF. Written as DNA, the CDR3 is TGTGCCAGCAGCACGAGACGGGAGAACACTGAAGCTTTCTTT. The whole variable domain, remainder taken from reference TRBV7-8 and TRBJ1-1, is GAGVSQSPRYKVAKRGQDVALRCDPISGHVSLFWYQQALGQGPEFLTYFQNEAQLDKSGLPSDRFFAERPEGSVSTLKIQRTQQEDSAVYLCASSTRRENTEAFFGQGTRLTVV.

V usage is TRBV6-6 and J usage is TRBJ2-7, with 11 bases fitting TRBD2. CDR1 and CDR2 from the germline V gene are MNHNY and SVGAGI (reference sequence). CDR3 length: 16 amino acids. Unmatched junction bases numbered 7, after V lost 2 bases and J lost 4 bases. The CDR3 region is CASSYTTSGSGYEQYF. CDR3 DNA sequence: TGTGCCAGCAGTTACACAACTAGCGGGAGTGGTTACGAGCAGTACTTC.

This chain connects TRBV4-1 to TRBJ2-1, with TRBD2 matching over 7 bases. The CDR3 sequence is 15 residues long. CDR1 is MGHRA and CDR2 is YSYEKL in the germline V gene. V shed 1 base, J shed 4 bases, and the junction held 4 bases outside the gene matches. The CDR3: CASSQGYGGYNEQFF. The CDR3 DNA is TGCGCCAGCAGCCAAGGGTACGGGGGGTACAATGAGCAGTTCTTC.

This clone was counted once. This rearrangement joins TRBV7-2 to TRBJ2-1; D possibly uses TRBD1 or TRBD2 (5 bases each). CDR3 size: 13 residues. Germline assignment: CDR1 SGHTA and CDR2 FQGNSA. V gave up 0 bases and J gave up 7 bases, with 7 bases separating them. CDR3 sequence reads: CASSLAWGNEQFF. CDR3 DNA: TGTGCCAGCAGCTTAGCGTGGGGGAATGAGCAGTTCTTC. Complete variable domain (other parts from reference TRBV7-2 and TRBJ2-1): GAGVSQSPSNKVTEKGKDVELRCDPISGHTALYWYRQSLGQGLEFLIYFQGNSAPDKSGLPSDRFSAERTGGSVSTLTIQRTQQEDSAVYLCASSLAWGNEQFFGPGTRLTVL.

CDR3 region: CATSRVQGPGTDTQYF. In DNA, the CDR3 is TGTGCCACCAGCAGAGTTCAGGGTCCAGGGACAGATACGCAGTATTTT. The chain recombines TRBV15 with TRBJ2-3; D perhaps matches TRBD1 (5 bases). CDR3 length: 16 amino acids. Trimming took off 1 base at V and 3 bases at J, with 14 bases between the two ends. The germline CDR1 and CDR2 sequences are LNHNV and YYDKDF (reference sequence). Combining the CDR3 with reference TRBV15 and TRBJ2-3 gives the whole variable domain DAMVIQNPRYQVTQFGKPVTLSCSQTLNHNVMYWYQQKSSQAPKLLFHYYDKDFNNEADTPDNFQSRRPNTSFCFLDIRSPGLGDTAMYLCATSRVQGPGTDTQYFGPGTRLTVL.

This clone was observed a single time. The J gene is TRBJ1-3, the V gene TRBV9; TRBD1 is a possible D gene (6 bases). The germline CDR1 and CDR2 sequences are SGDLS and YYNGEE. The CDR3 is 15 residues long. Trimming cost V 4 bases and J 0 bases, with 11 bases left between them. CDR3 nucleotides: TGTGCCAGCAGCCCCGGGACAAACTCTGGAAACACCATATATTTT. It translates to CASSPGTNSGNTIYF.

The chain carries TRBV18 and TRBJ2-3, with 12 bases fitting TRBD2. The CDR3 loop spans 15 amino acids. In germline, CDR1 is KGHSH, CDR2 LQKENI. Losses at the gene ends were 8 bases for V and 0 bases for J; bases not matched to a gene: 3. This CDR3 reads CASIGLAGSTDTQYF. In nucleotides, the CDR3 is TGTGCCAGCATAGGACTAGCGGGGAGCACAGATACGCAGTATTTT.

This rearrangement joins TRBV18 to TRBJ1-2, with 7 bases that match TRBD1. After removal of 3 bases from V and 5 bases from J, the junction contained 3 bases not matched to a gene. The CDR3 runs to 13 residues. The germline V gene has CDR1 KGHSH and CDR2 LQKENI. The CDR3 spells CASSPGTDYGYTF. CDR3 bases: TGTGCCAGCTCACCCGGGACAGATTATGGCTACACCTTC. Full variable domain (rest looked up from reference TRBV18 and TRBJ1-2): NAGVMQNPRHLVRRRGQEARLRCSPMKGHSHVYWYRQLPEEGLKFMVYLQKENIIDESGMPKERFSAEFPKEGPSILRIQQVVRGDSAAYFCASSPGTDYGYTFGSGTRLTVV.

This clone occurred a few times. The chain combines TRBV19 with TRBJ2-1; 12 positions match TRBD2. Germline CDR1 and CDR2: LNHDA and SQIVND (reference sequence). V lost 7 bases to trimming and J lost 15 bases; unmatched junction nucleotides: 13. This CDR3 has 14 amino acids. DNA of the CDR3: TGTGCCAGTATCGAAGGGGGACTAGCGGGCCAGCGGTTCTTC. Residues: CASIEGGLAGQRFF. Using reference TRBV19 and TRBJ2-1 for the parts outside the CDR3, the full variable domain is DGGITQSPKYLFRKEGQNVTLSCEQNLNHDAMYWYRQDPGQGLRLIYYSQIVNDFQKGDIAEGYSVSREKKESFPLTVTSAQKNPTAFYLCASIEGGLAGQRFFGPGTRLTVL.

In DNA, the CDR3 is TGTGCCAGCGGTTCGCTTGAGGCGTCCTACGAGCAGTACTTC. Translation gives CASGSLEASYEQYF. This chain connects TRBV6-1 to TRBJ2-7, with unresolved D. Looked up from germline, CDR1 is MNHNS and CDR2 is SASEGT. This CDR3 contains 14 residues. V was trimmed by 8 bases and J by 1 base, leaving 15 bases between them.

The rearrangement links TRBV5-1 to TRBJ2-7, with TRBD2 matching over 8 bases. The V gene end was trimmed by 3 bases and the J gene end by 2 bases; junction bases not matched to a gene: 10. Looked up from germline, CDR1 is SGHRS and CDR2 is YFSETQ. CDR3 size: 16 residues. CDR3: CASSSTGTRVTYEQYF. CDR3 sequence (DNA): TGCGCCAGCAGCTCAACCGGGACTAGGGTCACCTACGAGCAGTACTTC.

In its sample, this clone was seen a few times. The chain carries TRBV2 and TRBJ1-2; 7 positions match TRBD1. Germline V CDR1 and CDR2: SNHLY, FYNNEI. Germline trimming cut 6 bases from V and 3 bases from J; bases unmatched to any gene: 4. This CDR3 is built from 13 residues. CDR3 in DNA: TGTGCCAGCAGGACAACAGGGGACTATGGCTACACCTTC. Protein product: CASRTTGDYGYTF.

The rearrangement links TRBV6-6 to TRBJ1-5, with TRBD1 as a possible D gene (5 bases). V gave up 4 bases and J gave up 4 bases, with 11 bases separating them. Germline V gene data show CDR1 as MNHNY and CDR2 as SVGAGI (reference sequence). This CDR3 is built from 14 residues. The CDR3 nucleotides read TGTGCCAGCAGTTTCTCAGGGTTAAATCAGCCCCAGCATTTT. Translation gives CASSFSGLNQPQHF.